These T cell receptor beta chains were read from a single sample in a study of T cell responses to AZD1222 COVID-19 vaccine. Libraries were prepared by immunoSEQ multiplex PCR; TCRdb keeps only in-frame clonotypes and omits some of them. Among around 260,000 clones, approximately 93% were seen once, and the ten largest hold 0.55%. Source: peripheral blood, taken on day 0 of AZD1222 vaccination. The receptors were sampled from an adult in good health. Both conserved end residues are part of each CDR3. The D gene is left open where the match is weak. Clone size is given for some rows only: seen once, a few or many times, or a class if the clone is expanded.

j_call,d_call,clone_size,v_call,cdr3_aa,cdr3_nt
TRBJ1-5,TRBD1,few,TRBV4-2,CASSQGDQTGGEPQHF,TGTGCCAGCAGCCAGGGCGATCAAACAGGGGGGGAGCCCCAGCATTTT
TRBJ2-1,TRBD2,-,TRBV4-3,CASSHRQPGLGWNEQFF,TGCGCCAGCAGCCATCGACAGCCGGGACTAGGTTGGAATGAGCAGTTCTTC
TRBJ2-7,-,-,TRBV11-3,CASSPGLNYEQYF,TGTGCCAGCAGCCCGGGACTCAACTACGAGCAGTACTTC
TRBJ1-5,-,-,TRBV28,CASSLEDQPQHF,TGTGCCAGCAGTCTGGAGGATCAGCCCCAGCATTTT
TRBJ2-7,-,-,TRBV28,CASRKGTREQYF,TGTGCCAGCAGGAAGGGAACGAGGGAGCAGTACTTC
TRBJ2-1,TRBD2,-,TRBV10-1,CASKREREVSYNEQFF,TGCGCCAGCAAAAGGGAGCGGGAGGTAAGTTACAATGAGCAGTTCTTC
TRBJ2-2,TRBD1,-,TRBV5-1,CATGQAPGTGELFF,TGCGCCACCGGACAGGCCCCGGGGACCGGGGAGCTGTTTTTT
TRBJ1-2,-,-,TRBV6-5,CASRPGPQMGYTF,TGTGCCAGCAGACCGGGCCCACAAATGGGCTACACCTTC
TRBJ2-3,-,-,TRBV27,CASSFGGVGTDTQYF,TGTGCCAGCAGTTTTGGGGGAGTTGGCACAGATACGCAGTATTTT
TRBJ2-5,-,once,TRBV10-1,CASSESQGGLETQYF,TGCGCCAGCAGTGAGTCCCAAGGGGGGCTGGAGACCCAGTACTTC
TRBJ1-1,-,few,TRBV5-1,CASSLTAVDTEAFF,TGCGCCAGCAGCTTGACAGCTGTCGACACTGAAGCTTTCTTT
TRBJ2-1,-,-,TRBV19,CASSIQRLPIETEQFF,TGTGCCAGTAGTATCCAACGACTGCCCATTGAGACTGAGCAGTTCTTC
TRBJ1-6,-,-,TRBV4-1,CASTPRGLGVQPLHF,TGCGCCAGCACCCCCCGCGGGCTGGGGGTTCAACCCCTCCACTTT
TRBJ2-1,TRBD2,-,TRBV9,CASSVFSGVNNEQFF,TGTGCCAGCAGCGTCTTTAGCGGGGTAAACAATGAGCAGTTCTTC
TRBJ2-2,TRBD1,-,TRBV5-5,CASSSQDRGRLTGELFF,TGTGCCAGCAGCTCCCAGGACAGGGGGCGTCTCACCGGGGAGCTGTTTTTT
TRBJ1-1,-,-,TRBV18,CASSPQKNTEAFF,TGTGCCAGCTCACCACAGAAGAACACTGAAGCTTTCTTT
TRBJ1-1,-,-,TRBV14,CASSQLGPNTEAFF,TGTGCCAGCAGCCAGCTGGGACCGAACACTGAAGCTTTCTTT
TRBJ1-2,TRBD1,-,TRBV19,CASRAGGYGYTF,TGTGCCAGTAGGGCAGGGGGGTATGGCTACACCTTC
TRBJ1-6,TRBD1,once,TRBV27,CASTLMGPDRGNSPLHF,TGTGCCAGCACTCTTATGGGCCCCGACAGGGGGAATTCACCCCTCCACTTT
TRBJ2-7,TRBD2,-,TRBV3-1/TRBV3-2,CASSQVTSGYEQYF,TGTGCCAGCAGCCAAGTCACTAGCGGGTACGAGCAGTACTTC
TRBJ1-1,TRBD1,-,TRBV28,CASSPRQGGAFF,TGTGCCAGCAGTCCCAGACAGGGGGGAGCTTTCTTT
TRBJ2-1,TRBD2,-,TRBV27,CASSSLLAGGLGEQFF,TGTGCCAGCAGTTCACTACTAGCGGGAGGGTTAGGTGAGCAGTTCTTC
TRBJ1-1,-,-,TRBV5-1,CASSSSQGNTEAFF,TGCGCCAGCAGCTCTTCACAGGGGAACACTGAAGCTTTCTTT
TRBJ2-1,-,-,TRBV6-5,CASSWANEQFF,TGTGCCAGCAGTTGGGCCAATGAGCAGTTCTTC
TRBJ2-5,-,-,TRBV7-9,CASSSSGGIETQYF,TGTGCCAGCAGCTCGTCCGGAGGGATTGAGACCCAGTACTTC
TRBJ2-3,-,-,TRBV10-1,CASSEGSTDTQYF,TGCGCCAGCAGTGAGGGGAGCACAGATACGCAGTATTTT
TRBJ2-5,TRBD2,-,TRBV7-9,CASIGGGSREEETQYF,TGTGCCAGCATCGGCGGTGGGAGCCGGGAGGAAGAGACCCAGTACTTC
TRBJ1-3,-,-,TRBV19,CASTRISGNTIYF,TGTGCCAGTACCCGGATCTCTGGAAACACCATATATTTT
TRBJ2-3,-,-,TRBV15,CATSRDAPWEAPTDTQYF,TGTGCCACCAGCAGAGATGCCCCTTGGGAGGCCCCTACAGATACGCAGTATTTT
TRBJ1-5,-,-,TRBV15,CATSGNSNQPQHF,TGTGCCACCAGCGGGAATAGCAATCAGCCCCAGCATTTT
TRBJ1-4,TRBD1,-,TRBV6-6,CASSPRTGRATNEKLFF,TGTGCCAGCAGTCCTAGGACAGGGCGGGCAACTAATGAAAAACTGTTTTTT